What follows is one T cell receptor beta chain and its context. The antigen it recognizes is unknown. Per-base qualities were not stored, and no clone one base away is much larger. These data originate in a study of blood T cell repertoires in COVID-19 (dated by TCRdb to about 2020). For the wider study: The collaborator samples originated in the United States, Italy and Spain and spanned the acute and convalescent phases of COVID-19. The material from the prospective study consisted of cDNA or gDNA derived from T cells, B-cell-depleted T cells, or PBMCs. Subjects who had been exposed to COVID-19, were actively infected with it, or had recovered from it provided the deeply sampled blood TCRbeta repertoires that made up the dataset. The repertoires were released in a freely available public database meant as a resource for research on the immune response to SARS-CoV-2. The samples were drawn from the first 160 participants of the ongoing ImmuneRACE study and from 1,254 subjects provided by 6 global collaborators. The sample metadata nearly always contained a de-identified subject ID, COVID-19 status, age in years and sex. Where available, HLA class I and class II types were taken from metadata supplied by the sample provider and were not determined by assay-based typing. Points the paper makes about the study in general: The quantity of clinical and demographic metadata differed by source and by participant and was supplied without curation.

TCRbeta CDR3 regions were amplified from genomic DNA by means of the immunoSEQ Assay, a bias-controlled multiplex PCR. Processing in the source paper ran as follows. The number of nucleated cells in each sample was estimated from the amplification of reference gene primers within the assay. Sequence reads were collapsed and filtered to measure the absolute abundance of every unique TCRbeta CDR3 rearrangement. For each sample, productive Simpson clonality was calculated by taking the square root of Simpson's diversity index across productive rearrangements. TCRdb mirrors the immuneACCESS table, restricted to in-frame sequences. Some clones are absent from its copies; in checked studies, under half trace to an unresolved V gene, and the reason for the others is unknown. V and J calls and clone size come straight from that table; D and trimming were deduced from the DNA. This sample holds 80,000 to 100,000 clones; less than 90% were observed only once. The ten largest clones represent over 15% of the sample.

Whole blood was collected in K2EDTA tubes by collaborating institutions according to the institutions' own protocols. For TCRbeta analysis, collaborator samples were shipped as frozen whole blood, as isolated PBMCs, or as DNA extracted from either sample type. The junction carries 11 bases between V and J, which are trimmed by 5 bases and 6 bases respectively. CDR1 and CDR2, looked up from the germline V gene, are KGHSH and LQKENI. The CDR3 runs 13 residues from the cysteine to the phenylalanine. The CDR3 DNA has 39 bases and is translated from base 1. This clonotype originated in a woman older than 75 with acute or convalescent COVID-19. The chain joins TRBV18 to TRBJ2-1; TRBD2 is a weak D gene call, 5 bases matching. What was sequenced was peripheral blood. For the CDR3, the sequence is CASSMVAGNEQFF. The nucleotides read TGTGCCAGCTCAATGGTCGCGGGCAATGAGCAGTTCTTC.